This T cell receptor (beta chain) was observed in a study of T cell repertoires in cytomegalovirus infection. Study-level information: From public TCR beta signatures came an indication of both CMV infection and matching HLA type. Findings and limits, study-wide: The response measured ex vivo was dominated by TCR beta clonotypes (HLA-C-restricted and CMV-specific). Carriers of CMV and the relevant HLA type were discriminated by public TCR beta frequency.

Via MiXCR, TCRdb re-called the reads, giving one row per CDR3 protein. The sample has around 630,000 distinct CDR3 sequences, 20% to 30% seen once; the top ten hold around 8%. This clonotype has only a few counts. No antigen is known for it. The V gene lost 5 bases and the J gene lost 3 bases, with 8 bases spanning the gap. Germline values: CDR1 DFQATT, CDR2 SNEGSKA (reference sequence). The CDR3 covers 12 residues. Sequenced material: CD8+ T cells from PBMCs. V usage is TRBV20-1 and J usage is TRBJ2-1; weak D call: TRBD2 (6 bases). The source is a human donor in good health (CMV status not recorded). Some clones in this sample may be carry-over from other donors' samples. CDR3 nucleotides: TGCAGTGCTCGGACTAACTACAATGAGCAGTTCTTC. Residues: CSARTNYNEQFF.